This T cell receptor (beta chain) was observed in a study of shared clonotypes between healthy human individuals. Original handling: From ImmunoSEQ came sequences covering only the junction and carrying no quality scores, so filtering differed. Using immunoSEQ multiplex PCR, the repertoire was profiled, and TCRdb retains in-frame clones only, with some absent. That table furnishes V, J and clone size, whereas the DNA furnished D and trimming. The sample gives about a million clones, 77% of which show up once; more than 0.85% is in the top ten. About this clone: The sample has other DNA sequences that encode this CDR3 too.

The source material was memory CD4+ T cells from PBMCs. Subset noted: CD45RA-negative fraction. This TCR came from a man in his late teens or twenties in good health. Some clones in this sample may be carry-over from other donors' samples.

CDR3 DNA sequence: TGCGCCAGCAGCTTGGGGGACGGAAACACCATATATTTT. This sequence encodes CASSLGDGNTIYF. V usage is TRBV5-1 and J usage is TRBJ1-3, with TRBD1 as a possible D gene (5 bases). Between the trimmed V and J ends, which lost 0 bases and 4 bases, there was a span of 5 bases. Germline V CDR1 and CDR2: SGHRS, YFSETQ. This CDR3 has 13 amino acids.